This T cell receptor beta chain was documented in a study of CXCR3-negative and CXCR3-positive naive CD8 T cells. A CD45RO-CCR7+CD27+CD95- phenotype identified naive CD8+ T cells. This CDR3 is built from 15 residues. CDR1 is DFQATT and CDR2 is SNEGSKA in the germline V gene (reference sequence). UMI labels and 5' RACE were used to prepare the TRB cDNA libraries. TCRdb re-called the 5' RACE reads and shows each CDR3 protein once, DNA omitted. The sample includes fewer than 95,000 distinct CDR3 sequences. Specimen: naive CXCR3- CD8+ T cells from blood. Subset indicated: CD45RO-CCR7+CD27+CD95- naive CD8+ T cells lacking CXCR3 (TNR3-). The receptor comes from a human donor in good health. Some clones in this sample may be carry-over from other donors' samples. The V gene is TRBV20-1, the J gene TRBJ2-2. CDR3 sequence reads: CSASPHDQNTGELFF.